The source of this TCR beta chain is a study of blood T cell repertoires in COVID-19. Turning to the study itself: Sites across the United States, Italy and Spain contributed samples from acute and convalescent COVID-19.

Patients of the Seattle cohort, enrolled during active infection, were followed longitudinally. The germline V and J ends were trimmed by 3 bases and 1 base, with 13 bases remaining between them. The CDR3 loop spans 15 amino acids. Germline V CDR1 and CDR2: DFQATT, SNEGSKA (reference sequence). Measured with immunoSEQ multiplex PCR; TCRdb has only the in-frame clones, and not every one. The repertoire holds about 90,000 clones, with around 89% as singletons. This TCR was recovered from a man aged 50-59 years with COVID-19, enrolled during active disease. Material for sequencing was peripheral blood. The chain uses TRBV20-1 and TRBJ2-1; D not resolved. Here the CDR3 reads CSASPRRASYNEQFF. DNA for the CDR3: TGCAGTGCTAGTCCTCGTAGAGCTTCCTACAATGAGCAGTTCTTC.